Listed below are T cell receptor beta chains from one sample, sequenced in a study of T-cell memory formation after mild COVID-19. TCRdb fed the 5' RACE reads into MiXCR, producing one record per CDR3 protein. The sample shows around 200,000 distinct CDR3 sequences, over 9% of them seen only once. The sample taken for sequencing was PBMCs or a T cell subset sorted from them (not recorded which). Source of these receptors: a man younger than 35 who had mild COVID-19 (a few samples of this study predate the infection). Cell type and time point are not known. CDR3s include the opening cysteine and the closing phenylalanine or tryptophan. The order of the fields is D gene, clone size, J gene, V gene, CDR3 DNA, CDR3 protein. A D gene is named only where the DNA matches it firmly. The listing skips clone size in some rows; elsewhere it reads once, few, many or a size class.

D: .
size: many
J: TRBJ2-7
V: TRBV25-1
DNA: TGTGCCAGCAGTGAATCGGATTGGCGTTACGAGCAGTACTTC
CDR3: CASSESDWRYEQYF

D: .
size: .
J: TRBJ2-7
V: TRBV6-5
DNA: TGTGCCAGCAGTTACTCGGGTATAGCCGTCTACGAGCAGTACTTC
CDR3: CASSYSGIAVYEQYF

D: TRBD1
size: few
J: TRBJ2-3
V: TRBV2
DNA: TGTGCCAGCAGCTCACAGGGGATAACAGATACGCAGTATTTT
CDR3: CASSSQGITDTQYF

D: TRBD1
size: .
J: TRBJ2-6
V: TRBV7-2
DNA: TGTGCCAGCAGCAGGACAGGGGTCGGGGCCAACGTCCTGACTTTC
CDR3: CASSRTGVGANVLTF

D: TRBD2
size: many
J: TRBJ2-1
V: TRBV4-3
DNA: TGCGCCAGCAGCGGTGGGCGGGGGGGCCTGGATGAGCAGTTCTTC
CDR3: CASSGGRGGLDEQFF

D: .
size: few
J: TRBJ1-1
V: TRBV5-6
DNA: TGTGCCAGCAGCCCACGTTTTGCTATGGACACTGAAGCTTTCTTT
CDR3: CASSPRFAMDTEAFF

D: TRBD1
size: .
J: TRBJ2-5
V: TRBV5-1
DNA: TGCGCCAGCAGCTACCGACAGGGATGGACTGGGGAGACCCAGTACTTC
CDR3: CASSYRQGWTGETQYF

D: .
size: .
J: TRBJ2-3
V: TRBV10-3
DNA: TGTGCCATCAGTGATAGGTGGGATACGCAGTATTTT
CDR3: CAISDRWDTQYF

D: .
size: .
J: TRBJ2-4
V: TRBV18
DNA: TGTGCCAGCTCACCACCGAATGCCGAGCCAAACATTCAGTACTTC
CDR3: CASSPPNAEPNIQYF

D: .
size: .
J: TRBJ2-1
V: TRBV2
DNA: TGTGCCAGCAGTGGGAGAGCGGCAGACAATGAGCAGTTCTTC
CDR3: CASSGRAADNEQFF

D: .
size: .
J: TRBJ2-1
V: TRBV12-3/TRBV12-4
DNA: TGTGCCAGCAGTCCAATCCGGTCACAGGCCTCCAATGAGCAGTTCTTC
CDR3: CASSPIRSQASNEQFF

D: TRBD2
size: .
J: TRBJ2-3
V: TRBV4-3
DNA: TGCGCCAGCAGCCAAGATCGGAGGACTAGCGGGGGGCAGCAGTATTTT
CDR3: CASSQDRRTSGGQQYF

D: TRBD2
size: many
J: TRBJ2-2
V: TRBV7-2
DNA: TGTGCCAGCAGCCCGCGACTAGCGGCCTACACCGGGGAGCTGTTTTTT
CDR3: CASSPRLAAYTGELFF

D: .
size: .
J: TRBJ2-5
V: TRBV4-3
DNA: TGCGCCAGCAGCCAAGGTCCCCGTGAGACCCAGTACTTC
CDR3: CASSQGPRETQYF